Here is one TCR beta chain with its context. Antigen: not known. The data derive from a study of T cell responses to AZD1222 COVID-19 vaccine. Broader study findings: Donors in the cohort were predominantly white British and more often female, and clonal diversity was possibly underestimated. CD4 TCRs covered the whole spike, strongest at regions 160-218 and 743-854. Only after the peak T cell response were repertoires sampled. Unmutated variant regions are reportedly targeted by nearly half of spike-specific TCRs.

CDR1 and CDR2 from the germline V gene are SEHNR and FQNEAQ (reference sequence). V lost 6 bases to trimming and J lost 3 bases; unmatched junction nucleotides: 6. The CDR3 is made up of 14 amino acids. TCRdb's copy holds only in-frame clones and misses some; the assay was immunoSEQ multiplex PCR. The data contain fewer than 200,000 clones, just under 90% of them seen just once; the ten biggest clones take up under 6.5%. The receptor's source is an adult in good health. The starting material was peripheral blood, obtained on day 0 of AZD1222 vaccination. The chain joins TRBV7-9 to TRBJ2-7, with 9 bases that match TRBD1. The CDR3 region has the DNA TGTGCCAGCAGGTCCGGGACAGGGCTCTACGAGCAGTACTTC. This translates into CASRSGTGLYEQYF.